This T cell receptor beta chain stems from a study of beta chain features in type 1 diabetes (dated by TCRdb to 2016 to 2019). About the full investigation: No differences in mean age, gender distribution, total cell number or subset yield were found between patients and healthy donors. Regulatory and stem cell-like memory subsets were isolated from only 8 patients and about 8 healthy donors, whereas naive and central memory subsets came from all 30 or so donors. A total of around 110,000,000 sorted cells were examined across all samples, and RNA yield correlated strongly with the number of cells per subset. In the study, TCRB repertoires of sorted circulating CD4+ T cell subsets from recently diagnosed type 1 diabetes patients were compared with those of matched healthy donors. What the authors observed across the whole study: A moderate but significant shortening of TCRB CDR3 length was observed in type 1 diabetes patients in all four CD4+ subsets. Naive, central memory and regulatory TCRB repertoires appeared to be more alike among patients than among healthy donors. Fewer insertions and more nucleotide deletions at VDJ recombination sites were observed in patients with type 1 diabetes, implying thymic rearrangement abnormalities. Because cDNA was sequenced instead of genomic DNA, highly expressing activated cells could be over-represented, though the groups showed no difference in activation or CD3 levels. HLA sub-analyses involved small numbers of individuals, so any influence of HLA type on TCRB rearrangement remained unresolved. PCR may preferentially amplify shorter templates, but because patient and control samples were amplified and corrected together, any resulting skew would affect both groups equally.

The entire amount of isolated RNA was reverse transcribed using the High Capacity cDNA Reverse Transcription Kit, so the sequenced TCRB transcripts were expressed ones. Deep immunoSEQ sequencing was applied to naive, central memory and regulatory T cell samples, giving an average of roughly 3.6 million total reads per sample. Sorted cells were lysed in RLT buffer and RNA was extracted with DNase-treated RNeasy Micro or Mini kits, depending on cell number. Each cell subset was processed separately to prevent cross-contamination, with patient and healthy donor samples processed together. Using the immunoSEQ multiplex PCR, TCRB sequences were amplified from cDNA into 87-bp fragments spanning the CDR3 region. The amplicons were sequenced using the Illumina HiSeq platform. On the authors' methods: PCR bias was computationally corrected using synthetic template baselines, reads within Hamming distance 2 were collapsed, and singletons that could not be merged were discarded. Reads were aligned against IMGT to assign V, D and J genes, CDR3 length and insertions or deletions at six rearrangement sites. Within each subset, clonotype counts were normalized to the number of sorted cells before true diversity and Gini coefficients were calculated with the tcR R package. The overlap coefficient, calculated on TCRB nucleotide sequences, was used to quantify repertoire sharing. Out-of-frame TCRB sequences from naive cells were analyzed as a proxy for the pre-selection repertoire. TCRdb retrieved this table from immuneACCESS and kept in-frame rearrangements only. Not all clones are present; in checked studies, unresolved V genes account for under half, and no reason is known for the remainder. V, J and clone size are those of that table, while D and trimming were read from the DNA. The table for this sample lists nearly 700,000 clones; around an eighth of them were counted only once. The top ten constitute 0.022% of the sample.

This clone was recorded a few times. It has no known antigen specificity. Base quality data are lacking; no much larger clone is found one base away. From each donor, a single peripheral blood sample of around 0.12 L on average was drawn into heparinised tubes. A BD FACSAria II and a panel including CD45RO, CCR7, CD25, CD127, CD95 and CD27 were used to sort naive, central memory, regulatory and stem cell-like memory CD4+ T cells. A purity above 95% was achieved for all sorted populations. PBMCs were separated immediately by Lymphoprep density gradient centrifugation and were stained directly, without being cultured. Samples were stained and sorted in pairs, with one healthy donor and one patient per experiment, so that batch effects were minimized. This receptor was identified in a man between 18 and 35 years old with type 1 diabetes. Sequencing used naive CD4+ T cells from blood. The cell subset or site tag for this specimen amounts to: true naive CD4+ T cells.

The bases read TGTGCCAGCAGCTTAGTGGGACAGATGAACACTGAAGCTTTCTTT. Its amino acids are CASSLVGQMNTEAFF. The chain is encoded by TRBV7-2 joined to TRBJ1-1, with 7 central nucleotides matching TRBD1. The CDR3 covers 15 residues, taking in both the cysteine and the phenylalanine. The entry retains the CDR3 DNA only, 45 bases that are in frame from base 1. For this chain, trimming is 1 base at the V end and 0 bases at the J end, and the number of junction bases without a gene match is 2. The germline V gene provides CDR1 SGHTA and CDR2 FQGNSA.